Below, 16 T cell receptor beta chains from the same sample are listed, as sequenced in a study of blood T cell repertoires in COVID-19 (dated by TCRdb to 2020 to 2021). To prepare the library, the immunoSEQ multiplex PCR assay was applied. Sourced from immuneACCESS, this table was stored by TCRdb with only in-frame sequences that have V and J called. A share of the clones is absent; for the studies checked, an unresolved V gene accounts for under half, and the remainder has no known explanation. The sample includes 200,000 to 300,000 clones, with around four fifths observed a single time. The ten largest clones add up to 5% to 7% of the sample. The source material was peripheral blood. These receptors were collected from a woman in her fifties or sixties with active or convalescent COVID-19.

The V call is TRBV29-1, the J call TRBJ2-5; 12 positions agree with TRBD1. The germline CDR1 and CDR2 sequences are SQVTM and ANQGSEA. The V gene end was trimmed by 3 bases and the J gene end by 4 bases; junction bases not matched to a gene: 18. CDR3 length equals 19 residues. The CDR3 protein is CSVEPLRGSGTGGRETQYF. The CDR3 nucleotides are TGCAGCGTTGAGCCCCTCCGGGGGTCCGGGACAGGGGGCAGAGAGACCCAGTACTTC.

This clone was detected once. The V call is TRBV9, the J call TRBJ1-3; D might be TRBD1 (5 bases). The germline V gene encodes CDR1 SGDLS and CDR2 YYNGEE. The CDR3 spans 14 residues. V lost 8 bases, J lost 2 bases, and 14 bases lay in between. The CDR3 spells CASRPQGTGNTIYF. CDR3 coding DNA: TGTGCCAGTCGGCCTCAGGGAACTGGAAACACCATATATTTT.

The chain carries TRBV10-3 and TRBJ1-1; D remains ambiguous. This CDR3 comprises 13 residues. Germline V gene lookup returns CDR1 ENHRY and CDR2 SYGVKD. Trimming removed 6 bases from V and 0 bases from J, with 8 bases in between. The CDR3 region has the DNA TGTGCCATCAGCGATACAGTGAACACTGAAGCTTTCTTT. Its protein product is CAISDTVNTEAFF.

This chain links TRBV28 with TRBJ2-6; 8 nucleotides line up with TRBD1. The CDR3 spans 16 residues. Germline CDR1 is MDHEN and CDR2 is SYDVKM. J was trimmed by 2 bases and V by 10 bases; bases with no gene match: 10. CDR3 in amino acids: CATEDRDSTGANVLTF. CDR3 coding DNA: TGTGCCACCGAGGACAGGGATTCAACTGGGGCCAACGTCCTGACTTTC.

The chain uses TRBV10-2 and TRBJ1-5; TRBD1 is a possible D gene (6 bases). CDR1 is WSHSY and CDR2 is SAAADI in the germline V gene. The CDR3 runs to 14 residues. Trimming stripped 3 bases from V and 9 bases from J, with 15 bases between. In DNA form, the CDR3 reads TGCGCCAGCAGTGAATACAGGGAAGGAGTGCCCCAGCATTTT. Residues: CASSEYREGVPQHF.

The rearrangement joins TRBV2 to TRBJ1-5; 8 bases map to TRBD1. The germline V gene encodes CDR1 SNHLY and CDR2 FYNNEI. Germline trimming cut 6 bases from V and 4 bases from J; bases unmatched to any gene: 2. The CDR3 is made up of 13 amino acids. The CDR3 loop is CASRDRENQPQHF. The CDR3 bases are TGTGCCAGCAGGGACAGGGAGAATCAGCCCCAGCATTTT.

The V and J genes are TRBV6-2 or TRBV6-3 and TRBJ2-7; 9 nucleotides agree with TRBD1. Germline V gives CDR1 MNHEY, CDR2 SVGEGT. There are 13 residues in the CDR3. V gave up 7 bases and J gave up 6 bases; unmatched junction bases: 7. The CDR3 loop reads CASNPGQGLEQYF. In DNA, the CDR3 is TGTGCCAGCAACCCGGGACAGGGACTCGAGCAGTACTTC.

The chain recombines TRBV6-5 with TRBJ1-5; TRBD1 matches at 9 bases. This CDR3 is built from 13 residues. Germline trimming cut 6 bases from V and 9 bases from J; bases unmatched to any gene: 6. Germline CDR1 reads MNHEY; CDR2 reads SVGAGI. CDR3 amino acids: CASRTTGGSPQHF. CDR3 in DNA: TGTGCCAGCAGAACAACAGGGGGCTCGCCCCAGCATTTT.

This chain links TRBV11-3 with TRBJ2-3, with D perhaps TRBD2 (6 bases). The CDR3 has 14 residues. CDR1 and CDR2 (germline): SGHNT, YENEEA. V lost 5 bases to trimming and J lost 6 bases, with 15 bases between them. Here the CDR3 DNA reads TGTGCCAGCAGCCCCCGACCCGGAGGGGATACGCAGTATTTT. This sequence encodes CASSPRPGGDTQYF.

The V and J genes are TRBV7-9 and TRBJ1-1; no clear D. This CDR3 spans 15 amino acids. Germline values: CDR1 SEHNR, CDR2 FQNEAQ (reference sequence). V lost 0 bases, J lost 3 bases, and 11 bases lay in between. CDR3 residues: CASSLAREADTEAFF. The DNA of the CDR3 is TGTGCCAGCAGCTTAGCAAGGGAGGCGGACACTGAAGCTTTCTTT.

This clone was seen only once. The gene calls are TRBV19 and TRBJ2-1; TRBD2 aligns across 9 bases. CDR1 and CDR2 from the germline V gene are LNHDA and SQIVND (reference sequence). CDR3 length: 15 residues. Losses at the gene ends were 6 bases for V and 0 bases for J; bases not matched to a gene: 3. The CDR3 here is CASRLAGVSYNEQFF. The CDR3 DNA follows: TGTGCCAGTAGATTAGCGGGGGTCTCCTACAATGAGCAGTTCTTC.

Turning to this clone: The junction and the germline gene differ at one end; a read error may be behind it. This rearrangement joins TRBV9 to TRBJ2-2, with a possible D match to TRBD2 (7 bases). Germline values: CDR1 SGDLS, CDR2 YYNGEE. This CDR3 contains 18 residues. The CDR3 nucleotides read TGTGCCAGCAGCGCCCCATTGGGGGGGCCCCGGGGCACCGGGAAGCTGTTTTTT. Translation: CASSAPLGGPRGTGKLFF.

The rearrangement joins TRBV11-3 to TRBJ1-4, with TRBD1 matching 7 bases. This CDR3 comprises 18 residues. The junction had 18 bases not matched to a gene; V was cut back by 5 bases and J by 6 bases. The germline CDR1 and CDR2 sequences are SGHNT and YENEEA. The CDR3: CASSLNTDRRGSYEKLFF. The CDR3 DNA sequence: TGTGCCAGCAGCCTAAACACCGACCGCAGGGGGTCTTATGAAAAACTGTTTTTT.

This chain links TRBV7-2 with TRBJ1-2, with D tentatively TRBD1 (6 bases). CDR1 is SGHTA and CDR2 is FQGNSA in the germline V gene. The germline V and J ends were trimmed by 1 base and 8 bases, with 14 bases remaining between them. This CDR3 has 14 residues. The CDR3 DNA reads TGTGCCAGCAGCTTAGGTACAGGGAGGGTAGGCTACACCTTC. Protein product: CASSLGTGRVGYTF. Based on the CDR3 plus reference TRBV7-2 and TRBJ1-2, the full variable domain is GAGVSQSPSNKVTEKGKDVELRCDPISGHTALYWYRQSLGQGLEFLIYFQGNSAPDKSGLPSDRFSAERTGGSVSTLTIQRTQQEDSAVYLCASSLGTGRVGYTFGSGTRLTVV.

The rearrangement uses TRBV5-6 and TRBJ2-7; TRBD1 matches at 8 bases. The trim removed 3 bases at V and 5 bases at J, leaving 10 bases unmatched. Germline V gives CDR1 SGHDT, CDR2 YYEEEE. This CDR3 region has 15 residues. The CDR3 region has the DNA TGTGCCAGCAGCTCGGACAGGGCTAGCGTGCACGAGCAGTACTTC. Translated: CASSSDRASVHEQYF.

This sequence joins TRBV5-1 and TRBJ2-2, with 10 bases identical to TRBD1. The CDR3 totals 15 residues. Losses at the gene ends were 0 bases for V and 8 bases for J; bases not matched to a gene: 4. Germline lookup yields CDR1 SGHRS and CDR2 YFSETQ. The CDR3 bases are TGCGCCAGCAGCTTGGTGACAGGGGGCTTTGGGGAGCTGTTTTTT. Its translation is CASSLVTGGFGELFF.